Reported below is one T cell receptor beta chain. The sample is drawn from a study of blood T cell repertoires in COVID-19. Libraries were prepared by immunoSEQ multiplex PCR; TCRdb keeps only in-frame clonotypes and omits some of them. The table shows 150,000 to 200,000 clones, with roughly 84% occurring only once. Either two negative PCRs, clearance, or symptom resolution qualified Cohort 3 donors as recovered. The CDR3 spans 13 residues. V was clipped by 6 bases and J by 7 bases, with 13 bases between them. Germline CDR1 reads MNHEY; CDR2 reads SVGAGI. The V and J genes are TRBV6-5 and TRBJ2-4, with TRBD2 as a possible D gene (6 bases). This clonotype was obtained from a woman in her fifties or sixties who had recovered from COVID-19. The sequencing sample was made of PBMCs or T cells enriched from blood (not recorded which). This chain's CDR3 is CASRTGESNIQYF. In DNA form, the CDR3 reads TGTGCCAGCAGGACGGGGGAATCGAACATTCAGTACTTC.